A single TCR beta chain is shown here with its context. Antigen: not known. This sample was included in a study of beta chain features in type 1 diabetes. There are 15 residues in the CDR3. The germline gives CDR1 SGHAT, CDR2 FQNNGV. With 2 bases removed from V and 1 base from J, the gap between germline ends came to 9 bases. Sequenced material consisted of expressed TCRB transcripts (all of the isolated RNA was reverse transcribed). The method was immunoSEQ multiplex PCR; TCRdb's version includes in-frame clones alone and lacks a portion of them. The sample yields 900,000 or so clones, roughly a sixth seen once. Overall study results and limits: A cDNA-based sequencing approach could over-represent cells with high TCR expression. Type 1 diabetes patients showed fewer insertions and more deletions at VDJ junctions. Equally in patients and controls, shorter templates might have been favored by PCR. All four CD4+ subsets from Type 1 diabetes patients carried moderately but significantly shorter TCRB CDR3s.

This sequence joins TRBV11-2 and TRBJ1-5; no clear D. The source of this sequence is a woman between 18 and 29 years old in good health. Sequenced: naive CD4+ T cells from blood. The CDR3 region has the DNA TGTGCCAGCAGCTTAATGGGATACAGCAATCAGCCCCAGCATTTT. Translated: CASSLMGYSNQPQHF.